The present T cell receptor (beta chain) was sequenced within a study of T cell clonotyping in hematopoietic cell transplantation. Study at large: Pretransplant recipient samples were taken after cytoreduction.

General study results and limits: After transplant, recipient diversity fell while pathologically expanded clonotypes grew through day 180.

A word on this clone: Its matching antigen is unknown.

Here immunoSEQ multiplex PCR was the method, and the copy in TCRdb shows in-frame clones only, minus some. The repertoire holds thousands of clones, with around four fifths as singletons. Indicated time point: recipient sample about 28 days before transplant, after cytoreduction. Recipient blood drawn about 28 days pretransplant and days 30, 100, 180 after. Germline lookup yields CDR1 SGDLS and CDR2 YYNGEE. V gave up 2 bases and J gave up 2 bases, with 16 bases separating them. The CDR3 consists of 16 residues. Material: peripheral blood mononuclear cells, obtained before stem cell transplant. The chain joins TRBV9 to TRBJ2-5, with D possibly matching TRBD2 (7 bases). This sequence originates from a man aged 60 to 75 with acute myeloid leukemia. Some clones in this sample may be carry-over from other donors' samples. The CDR3: CASSVGRWTDQETQYF. In DNA, the CDR3 is TGTGCCAGCAGCGTCGGGAGGTGGACAGATCAAGAGACCCAGTACTTC.